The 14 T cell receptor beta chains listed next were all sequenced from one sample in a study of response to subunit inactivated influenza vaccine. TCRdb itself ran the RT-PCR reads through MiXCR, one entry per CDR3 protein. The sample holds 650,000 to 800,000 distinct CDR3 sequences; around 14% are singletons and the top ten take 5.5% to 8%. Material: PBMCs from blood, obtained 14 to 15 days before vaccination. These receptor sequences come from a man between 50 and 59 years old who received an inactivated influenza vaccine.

The CDR3 DNA is TGTGCCAGCAGCTTGTACTTAGCGGGGGACCAAGAGACCCAGTACTTC. Encoded protein: CASSLYLAGDQETQYF. The rearrangement uses TRBV5-4 and TRBJ2-5, with 9 positions matching TRBD2. The CDR3 contains 16 residues. Germline V lookup: CDR1 SGHNT, CDR2 YYREEE (reference sequence). The ends lost 1 base at V and 0 bases at J; junction bases unmatched: 4. Complete variable domain (other parts from reference TRBV5-4 and TRBJ2-5): ETGVTQSPTHLIKTRGQQVTLRCSSQSGHNTVSWYQQALGQGPQFIFQYYREEENGRGNFPPRFSGLQFPNYSSELNVNALELDDSALYLCASSLYLAGDQETQYFGPGTRLLVL.

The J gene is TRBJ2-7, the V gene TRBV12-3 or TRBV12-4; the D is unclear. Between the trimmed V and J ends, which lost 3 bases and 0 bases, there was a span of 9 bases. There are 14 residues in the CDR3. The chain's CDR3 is CASSLSCYSYEQYF. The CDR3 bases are TGTGCCAGCAGTTTGTCCTGCTACTCCTACGAGCAGTACTTC.

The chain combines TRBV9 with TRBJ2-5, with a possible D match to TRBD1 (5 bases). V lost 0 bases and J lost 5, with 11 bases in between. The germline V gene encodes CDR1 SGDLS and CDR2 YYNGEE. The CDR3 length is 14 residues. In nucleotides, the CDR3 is TGTGCCAGCAGCGTAGCGGTGGGGCGTGAGACCCAGTACTTC. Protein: CASSVAVGRETQYF.

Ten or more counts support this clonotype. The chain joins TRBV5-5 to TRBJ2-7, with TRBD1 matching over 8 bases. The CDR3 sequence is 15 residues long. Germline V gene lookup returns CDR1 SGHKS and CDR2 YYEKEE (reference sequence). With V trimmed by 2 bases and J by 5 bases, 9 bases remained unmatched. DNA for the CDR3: TGTGCCAGCAGCTTAAGAGGACAGGGTGGCCACGAGCAGTACTTC. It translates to CASSLRGQGGHEQYF.

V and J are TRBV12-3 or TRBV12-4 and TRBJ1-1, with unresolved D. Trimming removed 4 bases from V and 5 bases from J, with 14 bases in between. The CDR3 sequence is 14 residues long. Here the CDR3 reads CASSSEAPGTEAFF. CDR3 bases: TGTGCCAGCAGTTCGGAGGCTCCGGGGACTGAAGCTTTCTTT.

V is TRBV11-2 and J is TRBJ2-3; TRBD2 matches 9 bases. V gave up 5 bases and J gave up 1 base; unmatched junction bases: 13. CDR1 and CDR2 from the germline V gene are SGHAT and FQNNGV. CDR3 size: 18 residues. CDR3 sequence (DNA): TGTGCCAGCAGCCCGAACCCCGGGATAGCGGGGGGCACAGATACGCAGTATTTT. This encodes CASSPNPGIAGGTDTQYF.

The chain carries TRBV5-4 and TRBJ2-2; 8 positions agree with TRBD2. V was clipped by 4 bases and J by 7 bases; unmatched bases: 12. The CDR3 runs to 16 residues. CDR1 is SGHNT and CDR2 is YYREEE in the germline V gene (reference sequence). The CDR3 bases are TGTGCCAGCAGCCGTGGGTCCAGCGGGAGTTTCGGGGAGCTGTTTTTT. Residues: CASSRGSSGSFGELFF.

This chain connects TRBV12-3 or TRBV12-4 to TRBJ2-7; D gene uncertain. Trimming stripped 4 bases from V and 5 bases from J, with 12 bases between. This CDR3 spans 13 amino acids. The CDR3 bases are TGTGCCAGCAGTTCCACCTTACGGAACGAGCAGTACTTC. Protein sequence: CASSSTLRNEQYF.

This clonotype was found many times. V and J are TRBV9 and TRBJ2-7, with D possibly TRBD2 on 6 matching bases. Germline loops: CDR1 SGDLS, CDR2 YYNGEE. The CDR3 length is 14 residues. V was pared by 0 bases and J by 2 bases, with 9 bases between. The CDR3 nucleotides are TGTGCCAGCAGCGTAGGAGCGGGTACCTACGAGCAGTACTTC. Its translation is CASSVGAGTYEQYF.

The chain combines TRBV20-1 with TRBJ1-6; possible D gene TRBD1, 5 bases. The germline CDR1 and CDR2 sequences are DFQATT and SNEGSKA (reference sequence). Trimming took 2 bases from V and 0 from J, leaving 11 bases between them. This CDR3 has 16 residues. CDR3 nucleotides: TGCAGTGCTAGACCTGGGGGGAGCTCCTATAATTCACCCCTCCACTTT. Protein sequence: CSARPGGSSYNSPLHF.

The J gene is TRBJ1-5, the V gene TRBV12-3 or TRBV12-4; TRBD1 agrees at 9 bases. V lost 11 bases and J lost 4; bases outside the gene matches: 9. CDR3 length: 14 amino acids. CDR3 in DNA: TGTGCCTGTCTTCTCGGACAGGGGAATCAGCCCCAGCATTTT. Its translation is CACLLGQGNQPQHF.

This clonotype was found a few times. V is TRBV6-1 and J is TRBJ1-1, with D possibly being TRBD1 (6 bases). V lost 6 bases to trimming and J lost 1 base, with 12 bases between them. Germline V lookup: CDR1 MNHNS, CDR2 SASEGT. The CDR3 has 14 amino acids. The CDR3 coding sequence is TGTGCCAGCAGATCAACAGGGACGAACACTGAAGCTTTCTTT. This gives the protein CASRSTGTNTEAFF.

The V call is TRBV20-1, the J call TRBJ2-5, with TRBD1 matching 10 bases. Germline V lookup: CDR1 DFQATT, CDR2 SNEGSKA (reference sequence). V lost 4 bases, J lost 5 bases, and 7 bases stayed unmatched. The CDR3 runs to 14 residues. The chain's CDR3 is CSATRQGAWETQYF. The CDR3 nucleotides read TGCAGTGCTACCAGACAGGGGGCTTGGGAGACCCAGTACTTC.

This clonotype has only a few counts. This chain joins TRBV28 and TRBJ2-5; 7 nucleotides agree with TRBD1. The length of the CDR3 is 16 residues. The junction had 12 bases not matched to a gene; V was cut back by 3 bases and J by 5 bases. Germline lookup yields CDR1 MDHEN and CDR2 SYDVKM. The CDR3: CASSFPDRATLETQYF. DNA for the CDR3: TGTGCCAGCAGTTTCCCAGACAGGGCGACTTTGGAGACCCAGTACTTC. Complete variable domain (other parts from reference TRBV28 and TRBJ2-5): DVKVTQSSRYLVKRTGEKVFLECVQDMDHENMFWYRQDPGLGLRLIYFSYDVKMKEKGDIPEGYSVSREKKERFSLILESASTNQTSMYLCASSFPDRATLETQYFGPGTRLLVL.